A single TCR beta chain is shown here with its context. It lacks a known antigen. The input lacks base qualities; no much larger clone sits a single base away. Genomic DNA was isolated from the sorted cells so that the TCRbeta CDR3 region could be sequenced. The immunoSEQ Assay was used for sequencing of TCRbeta CDR3 regions. Held by TCRdb, this immuneACCESS table contains in-frame sequences only and omits some clones. Under half of the omission traces to an unresolved V gene where checked; the cause of the rest is unknown. This sample gives more than 95,000 clones in total; about 90% of them show up just once. Roughly 0.8% of the sample comes from the top ten. Patients with autoimmune disease history or receiving systemic immunosuppression were excluded from the trial. Peripheral blood for TCR sequencing was drawn from every dose cohort at baseline, at cycle 4 day 1 and at cycle 7 day 1. Samples came from an open-label, multicenter, first-in-human phase I dose-escalation trial of ivuxolimab. Adults with locally advanced or metastatic melanoma, renal cell carcinoma, hepatocellular carcinoma or head and neck squamous cell carcinoma were enrolled in the trial. Before TCR sequencing, CD4+ and CD8+ T cells were separately sorted from peripheral blood.

This entry comes from a study of OX40 agonist ivuxolimab in advanced cancers. Some background on the complete study: Ivuxolimab, which targeted the costimulatory receptor OX40 (CD134), was an agonistic, fully human IgG2 monoclonal antibody. Intravenous ivuxolimab was administered to patients every 2 weeks at six dose levels: 0.01, 0.1, 0.3, 1.5, 3 and 10 mg/kg. Among the roughly 52 dose-escalation patients, around 20 had hepatocellular carcinoma, 15 melanoma, 9 renal cell carcinoma and 9 head and neck cancer. In the dose-escalation cohort, roughly four fifths of patients were male, and the mean age was roughly 60 years, with a range of roughly 20 to 85. Prior anti-PD-1, anti-PD-L1 or anti-CTLA-4 therapy was permitted, and less than 45% of dose-escalation patients had received checkpoint inhibitors. Partial responses were achieved by three dose-escalation patients, of whom one had hepatocellular carcinoma and two had cutaneous melanoma. Peripheral TCRbeta sequencing was intended to test whether TCR sequence diversity was altered and clonal T-cell expansion was caused by ivuxolimab. The paper reports the monotherapy dose-escalation portion (N of about 50 patients) of the phase I ivuxolimab trial.

V is pruned by 5 bases and J by 7 bases, leaving 10 bases of the junction without a gene match. The germline V gene supplies CDR1 MNHEY and CDR2 SVGAGI. Inclusive of the bounding cysteine and phenylalanine, the CDR3 is 14 residues long. Of all the DNA, just the CDR3 is kept, 42 bases in frame from base 1. Overall study results and their limits: In the 0.1-3.0 mg/kg groups, partial responders were among the patients with the lowest normalized peripheral clonal expansion, particularly in CD8+ T cells. Low levels of normalized T-cell clonal expansion were also seen in some patients who did not respond. After ivuxolimab, more expanded clones were found on average in CD8+ T cells than in CD4+ T cells. Antigen specificity was not determined for the clonally expanded peripheral T cells. At doses of 0.1 to 3.0 mg/kg, clonal expansion of both CD4+ and CD8+ T cells in blood was seen between baseline and week 6.

The sample in question was CD4+ or CD8+ T cells sorted from blood, obtained in a trial of the OX40 agonist ivuxolimab. This sequence originates from an adult with an advanced solid tumor such as melanoma, head and neck, liver or kidney cancer. This chain is built from TRBV6-5 and TRBJ2-7; 8 central bases correspond to TRBD1. CDR3 reads: CASSLDGTGREQYF. The DNA sequence follows: TGTGCCAGCAGTCTGGATGGGACAGGTCGGGAGCAGTACTTC.